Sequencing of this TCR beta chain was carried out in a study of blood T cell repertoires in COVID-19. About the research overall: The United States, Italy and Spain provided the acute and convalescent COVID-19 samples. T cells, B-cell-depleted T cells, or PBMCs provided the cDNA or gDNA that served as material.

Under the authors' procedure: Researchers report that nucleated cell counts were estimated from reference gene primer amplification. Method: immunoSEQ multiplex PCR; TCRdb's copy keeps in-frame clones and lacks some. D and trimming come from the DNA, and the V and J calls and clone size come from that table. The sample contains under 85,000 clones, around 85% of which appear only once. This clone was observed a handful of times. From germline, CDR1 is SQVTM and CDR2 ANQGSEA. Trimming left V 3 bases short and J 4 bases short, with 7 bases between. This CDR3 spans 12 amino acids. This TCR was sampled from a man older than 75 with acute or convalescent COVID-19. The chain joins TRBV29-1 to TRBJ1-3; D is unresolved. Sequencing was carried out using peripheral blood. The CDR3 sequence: CSVDAGGNTIYF. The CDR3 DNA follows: TGCAGCGTTGACGCGGGGGGAAACACCATATATTTT.